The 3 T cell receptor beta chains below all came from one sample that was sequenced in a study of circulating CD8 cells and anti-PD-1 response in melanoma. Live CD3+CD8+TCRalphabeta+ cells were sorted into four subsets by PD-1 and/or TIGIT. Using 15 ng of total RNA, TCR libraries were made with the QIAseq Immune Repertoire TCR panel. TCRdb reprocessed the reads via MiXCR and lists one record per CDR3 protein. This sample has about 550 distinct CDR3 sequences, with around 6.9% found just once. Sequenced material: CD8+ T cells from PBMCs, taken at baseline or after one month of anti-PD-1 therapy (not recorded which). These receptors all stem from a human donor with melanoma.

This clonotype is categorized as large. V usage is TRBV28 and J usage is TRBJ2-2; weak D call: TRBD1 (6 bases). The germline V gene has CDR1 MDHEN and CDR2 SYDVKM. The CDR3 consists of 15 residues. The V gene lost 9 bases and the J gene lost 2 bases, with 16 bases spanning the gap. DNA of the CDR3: TGTGCCAGTGGACAGACTGTGGAAAACACCGGGGAGCTGTTTTTT. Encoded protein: CASGQTVENTGELFF. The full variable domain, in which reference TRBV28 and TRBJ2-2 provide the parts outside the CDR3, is DVKVTQSSRYLVKRTGEKVFLECVQDMDHENMFWYRQDPGLGLRLIYFSYDVKMKEKGDIPEGYSVSREKKERFSLILESASTNQTSMYLCASGQTVENTGELFFGEGSRLTVL.

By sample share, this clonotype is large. DNA of the CDR3: TGTGCCAGCAGTAGAATCGCAGGGGGACCCTACGAGCAGTACTTC. This sequence encodes CASSRIAGGPYEQYF. The chain employs TRBV28 and TRBJ2-7; TRBD1 aligns across 7 bases. Germline V CDR1 and CDR2: MDHEN, SYDVKM. The CDR3 totals 15 residues. The ends lost 5 bases at V and 2 bases at J; junction bases unmatched: 9.

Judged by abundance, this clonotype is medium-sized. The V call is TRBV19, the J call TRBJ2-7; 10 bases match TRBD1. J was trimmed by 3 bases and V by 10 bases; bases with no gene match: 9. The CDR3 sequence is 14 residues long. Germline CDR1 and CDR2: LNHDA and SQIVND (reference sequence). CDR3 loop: CATQMTGGLYEQYF. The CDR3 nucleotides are TGTGCCACTCAAATGACAGGGGGCCTCTACGAGCAGTACTTC.